This T cell receptor (beta chain) was documented in a study of blood T cells in healthy people across ages. Regarding the study as a whole: Long-lived and aged donors differed, with more naive CD4+ cells and higher diversity in the long-lived.

This clonotype has a handful of counts. The antigen remains undetermined. The second PCR ran about 6 to 11 cycles with a sample-barcoded 5' primer and J-beta primers. Each of the samples gave a minimum of 2.5 million paired-end reads that contained CDR3. TCRdb re-analysed the 5' RACE reads in MiXCR, keeping a single row per CDR3 protein. The sample lists more than 1,400,000 distinct CDR3 sequences, 42% occurring once. The CDR3 loop spans 13 amino acids. CDR1 and CDR2 from the germline V gene are DFQATT and SNEGSKA (reference sequence). V gave up 4 bases and J gave up 6 bases; unmatched junction bases: 7.

The chain carries TRBV20-1 and TRBJ1-2, with 8 nucleotides matching TRBD1. The receptor was derived from a woman aged 18-29 years in good health. Sequencing input: blood. The CDR3 DNA reads TGCAGTGCTACCCGGACAGGGAAGGATGGCTACACCTTC. Its translation is CSATRTGKDGYTF.